This T cell receptor beta chain was recorded in a study of blood T cell repertoires in COVID-19 (dated by TCRdb to the early 2020s). Turning to the overall study: Samples from collaborators originated in the United States, Italy and Spain and spanned both the acute and convalescent phases of COVID-19. The material from the prospective study consisted of cDNA or gDNA derived from T cells, B-cell-depleted T cells, or PBMCs. The dataset comprised deeply sampled blood TCRbeta repertoires from subjects exposed to, actively infected with, or recovered from COVID-19. The repertoires were released in a freely available public database meant as a resource for research on the immune response to SARS-CoV-2. Samples came from the ongoing ImmuneRACE study (first 160 participants) plus 1,254 subjects from 6 global collaborators. Nearly every sample came with metadata listing a de-identified subject ID, COVID-19 status, age in years and sex. HLA class I and class II types, where available, came from metadata supplied by the sample provider rather than from assay-based typing. General conclusions and limits of the study: How much clinical and demographic metadata was included differed by source and by participant, and the metadata was provided uncurated.

In the case of this clone: It lacks a known antigen. Nothing much larger sits one base from this clone, and base qualities are not available.

Whole blood was collected in K2EDTA tubes by collaborating institutions according to the institutions' own protocols. Collaborator samples were shipped for TCRbeta analysis as frozen whole blood, isolated PBMCs, or DNA extracted from either sample type. Based on the germline V gene, the CDR1 and CDR2 sequences are MGHRA and YSYEKL. Germline trimming amounts to 2 bases on V and 4 bases on J, with 2 as the count of junction bases outside the gene matches. CDR3 length: 15 amino acids, cysteine to phenylalanine. Only CDR3 DNA remains: 45 bases, in frame from the first base. TCRbeta CDR3 regions were amplified from genomic DNA using the immunoSEQ Assay, a bias-controlled multiplex PCR. Turning to the authors' computational methods: Nucleated cell counts per sample were estimated from amplification of reference gene primers within the assay. To quantify the absolute abundance of each unique TCRbeta CDR3 rearrangement, sequence reads were collapsed and filtered. Productive Simpson clonality was computed per sample as the square root of Simpson's diversity index over productive rearrangements. As stored in TCRdb, this immuneACCESS dataset retains in-frame rearrangements with V and J assigned. A fraction of the clones does not appear; measured against another copy, unresolved V genes explain less than half of the discrepancy, and the remainder lacks a known reason. For V, J and clone size, that table is used; D and trimming come from the DNA. Recorded for this sample are approximately 130,000 clones; more than 75% of them occurred a single time. The ten largest account for more than 1.5% of the sample.

This clonotype was obtained from a human donor in a cohort sampled during active COVID-19. The rearrangement combines TRBV4-1 with TRBJ2-3, and 11 bases in between align with TRBD2. Material: peripheral blood. The CDR3 reads as follows: CASSQLAGGPDTQYF. Read as DNA, the sequence is TGCGCCAGCAGCCAACTAGCGGGGGGCCCAGATACGCAGTATTTT.